These 10 T cell receptor beta chains share one sample of origin, sequenced in a study of cytomegalovirus exposure and HLA in healthy donors. Clones were read by immunoSEQ multiplex PCR, and TCRdb kept only the in-frame ones, dropping some. This table holds 65,000 to 70,000 clones, about 91% found once. The source material was PBMCs. These receptors were collected from a man younger than 30 in good health and CMV-seronegative.

This clone was detected ten times or more. The chain combines TRBV10-1 with TRBJ2-7, with TRBD2 identical over 10 bases. Trimming at V came to 4 bases and at J to 0 bases, leaving 3 bases not matched to a gene. Germline V gene lookup returns CDR1 WNHNN and CDR2 SYGVQD (reference sequence). CDR3 size: 15 residues. CDR3 sequence (DNA): TGCGCCAGCAGTGGGCCTAGCGGGGGCTCCTACGAGCAGTACTTC. Translated: CASSGPSGGSYEQYF.

In this sample, this clone turned up once. The chain carries TRBV9 and TRBJ2-1; 7 bases map to TRBD2. The CDR3 has 15 residues. The germline V gene encodes CDR1 SGDLS and CDR2 YYNGEE. Trimming removed 1 base from V and 7 bases from J; junction bases left unmatched: 8. DNA for the CDR3: TGTGCCAGCAGCGTACTAAGCGGGATGATTAATGAGCAGTTCTTC. Translation: CASSVLSGMINEQFF.

This chain uses TRBV4-2 with TRBJ2-7; TRBD2 matches at 14 bases. The V gene's germline CDR1 is LGHNA and CDR2 YNFKEQ. V was clipped by 5 bases and J by 4 bases; unmatched bases: 13. There are 18 residues in the CDR3. Here the CDR3 reads CASSFDPGLAGEGYEQYF. In DNA, the CDR3 is TGTGCCAGCAGCTTCGACCCGGGACTAGCGGGAGAGGGGTACGAGCAGTACTTC.

The J gene is TRBJ2-1, the V gene TRBV4-3; TRBD2 matches at 7 bases. V trimming: 4 bases; J trimming: 2 bases; junction bases outside the gene matches: 8. Germline V gene lookup returns CDR1 LGHNA and CDR2 YSLEER. The CDR3 contains 16 residues. This CDR3 reads CASSPQSREAYNEQFF. The CDR3 coding sequence is TGCGCCAGCAGCCCCCAGTCCCGGGAGGCCTACAATGAGCAGTTCTTC.

The chain joins TRBV27 to TRBJ2-1, with 13 bases matching TRBD2. CDR1 and CDR2 from the germline V gene are MNHEY and SMNVEV (reference sequence). The CDR3 covers 20 residues. J gave up 0 bases and V 5 bases, and 13 bases lay outside the gene matches. The CDR3 loop reads CASSVTLGLAGAFSYNEQFF. CDR3 sequence (DNA): TGTGCCAGCAGTGTAACACTCGGACTAGCGGGAGCCTTCTCCTACAATGAGCAGTTCTTC.

This clone was recorded only once. The chain has TRBV5-5 and TRBJ2-3; weak D call: TRBD2 (5 bases). CDR3 length: 15 residues. The V end was cut by 0 bases, the J end by 7 bases, with 15 bases between. Germline V gene sequence: CDR1 SGHKS, CDR2 YYEKEE (reference sequence). This CDR3 is CASSLVEVIDYTQYF. In nucleotides, the CDR3 is TGTGCCAGCAGCTTGGTGGAGGTTATTGATTATACGCAGTATTTT.

J is TRBJ2-3 and V is TRBV27, with D possibly TRBD1 on 5 matching bases. V was trimmed by 0 bases and J by 15 bases, leaving 13 bases between them. Germline CDR1 and CDR2: MNHEY and SMNVEV (reference sequence). The CDR3 has 12 residues. This CDR3 reads CASSLSAGKAYF. The CDR3 DNA is TGTGCCAGCAGTTTATCGGCAGGGAAAGCTTATTTT.

This clone occurred a few times. The chain links TRBV11-2 to TRBJ2-7, with TRBD2 as a possible D gene (6 bases). The CDR3 runs 14 residues. CDR1 and CDR2 (germline): SGHAT, FQNNGV. V lost 7 bases, J lost 3 bases, and 16 bases lay in between. The CDR3 DNA reads as TGTGCCAGCACTGGTGGGGGGAGCCTCTACGAGCAGTACTTC. Translated, it gives CASTGGGSLYEQYF.

The V call is TRBV4-3, the J call TRBJ1-4, with 8 bases matching TRBD1. J was trimmed by 5 bases and V by 2 bases; bases with no gene match: 10. Germline V gene data show CDR1 as LGHNA and CDR2 as YSLEER. The CDR3 length is 17 residues. CDR3 residues: CASSQNSGGAQNEKLFF. CDR3 nucleotides: TGCGCCAGCAGCCAAAATTCAGGGGGCGCCCAAAATGAAAAACTGTTTTTT.

V gene TRBV7-2 combines with J gene TRBJ1-5; tentatively, D is TRBD1 (6 bases). CDR1 and CDR2 (germline): SGHTA, FQGNSA. Between the trimmed V and J ends, which lost 1 base and 2 bases, there was a span of 9 bases. The CDR3 spans 15 residues. The CDR3 DNA reads as TGTGCCAGCAGCTTAGAGGCAGGGGGCAATCAGCCCCAGCATTTT. It encodes CASSLEAGGNQPQHF.